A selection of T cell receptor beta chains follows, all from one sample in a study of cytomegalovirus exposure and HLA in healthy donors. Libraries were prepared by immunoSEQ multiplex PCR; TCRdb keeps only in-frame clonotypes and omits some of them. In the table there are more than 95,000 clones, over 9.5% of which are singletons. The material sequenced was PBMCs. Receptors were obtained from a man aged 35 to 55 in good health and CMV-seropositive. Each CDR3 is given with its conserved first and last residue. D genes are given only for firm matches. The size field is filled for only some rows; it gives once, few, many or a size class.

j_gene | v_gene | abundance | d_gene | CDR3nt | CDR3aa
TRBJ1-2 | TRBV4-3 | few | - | TGCGCCAGCAGCCAAGATCTGGCAGGGAATGGCTACACCTTC | CASSQDLAGNGYTF
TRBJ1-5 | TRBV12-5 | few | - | TGTGCTAGTGGACCGGATCAGCCCCAGCATTTT | CASGPDQPQHF
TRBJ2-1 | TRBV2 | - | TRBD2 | TGTGCCAGCAAAAACAGACTAGCTCTCTACTCCTACAATGAGCAGTTCTTC | CASKNRLALYSYNEQFF
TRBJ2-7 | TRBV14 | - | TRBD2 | TGTGCCAGCAGCCAAGATAGCGGGAGCGCGTACGAGCAGTACTTC | CASSQDSGSAYEQYF
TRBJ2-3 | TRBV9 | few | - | TGTGCCAGCAGCAACGGACGGGGGAGCACAGATACGCAGTATTTT | CASSNGRGSTDTQYF
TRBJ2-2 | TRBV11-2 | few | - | TGTGCCAGCAGCCCAATAGCGAGAGGGGAGCTGTTTTTT | CASSPIARGELFF
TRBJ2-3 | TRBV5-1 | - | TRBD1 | TGCGCCAGCAGCCAGGACAGGGGAAGCACAGATACGCAGTATTTT | CASSQDRGSTDTQYF
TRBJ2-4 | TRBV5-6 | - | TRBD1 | TGTGCCAGCAGCGAACCCCCCAGGACAGGGGTCAAAAACATTCAGTACTTC | CASSEPPRTGVKNIQYF
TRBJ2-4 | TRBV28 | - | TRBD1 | TGTGCCAGCTTACAGGGGACGAAAACCAAAAACATTCAGTACTTC | CASLQGTKTKNIQYF
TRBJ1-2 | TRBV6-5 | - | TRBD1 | TGTGCCAGCAGGCTCGGGACAGGGAATGGCTACACCTTC | CASRLGTGNGYTF
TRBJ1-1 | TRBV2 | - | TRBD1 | TGTGCCAGATCGACAGGGACGGTCACTGAAGCTTTCTTT | CARSTGTVTEAFF
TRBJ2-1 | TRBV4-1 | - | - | TGCGCCAGCAGCCAAGAGACTTCCTGGCGGGGCAATGAGCAGTTCTTC | CASSQETSWRGNEQFF
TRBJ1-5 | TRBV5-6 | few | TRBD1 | TGTGCCAGCAGCTTCCAGGGGGGACAGCCCCAGCATTTT | CASSFQGGQPQHF
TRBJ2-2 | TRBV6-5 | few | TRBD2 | TGTGCCAGCAGCCCGGGAGGGCTGAACACCGGGGAGCTGTTTTTT | CASSPGGLNTGELFF
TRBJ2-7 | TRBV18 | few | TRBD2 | TGTGCCAGCTCACCACGGCTAGCGGGAGGTTACGAGCAGTACTTC | CASSPRLAGGYEQYF
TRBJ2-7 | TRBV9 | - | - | TGTGCCAGCAGCGTAGCCCCAGGGAATAAACAGGGGGGGAGCTCCTACGAGCAGTACTTC | CASSVAPGNKQGGSSYEQYF
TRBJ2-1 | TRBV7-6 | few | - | TGTGCCAGCAGCTTGTCATACTCCTCCTACAATGAGCAGTTCTTC | CASSLSYSSYNEQFF
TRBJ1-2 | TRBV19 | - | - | TGTGCCAGTAGTATAGCTACAGAACCTAACTATGGCTACACCTTC | CASSIATEPNYGYTF
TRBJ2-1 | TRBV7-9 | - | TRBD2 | TGTGCCAGCGATAGAAGCGGGAAGGGCGGCAATGAGCAGTTCTTC | CASDRSGKGGNEQFF
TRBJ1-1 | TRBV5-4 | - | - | TGTGCCAGCAGCCCTCAGACAGTAATGAACACTAAAGCTTTCTTT | CASSPQTVMNTKAFF
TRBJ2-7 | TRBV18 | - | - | TGTGCCAGCTCACCCGCGAGATCCTCTCCGGGGCAGTACTTC | CASSPARSSPGQYF
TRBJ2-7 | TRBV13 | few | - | TGTGCCAGCAGGGCGGGCCTAGAGTACGAGCAGTACTTC | CASRAGLEYEQYF
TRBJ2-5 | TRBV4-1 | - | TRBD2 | TGCGCCAGCAGCCAAGTACTAGCGGAAGGGACCCAGTACTTC | CASSQVLAEGTQYF
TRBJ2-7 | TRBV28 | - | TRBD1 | TGTGCCAGCAGTTCACCCCGGGACAGGATCGAGCAGTACTTC | CASSSPRDRIEQYF
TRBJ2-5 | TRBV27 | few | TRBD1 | TGTGCCAGCAGTTTTTCCGACAGGGTGGTAGAAGAGCAGTACTTC | CASSFSDRVVEEQYF
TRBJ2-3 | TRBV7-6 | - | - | TGTGCCAGCAGCTTTGGTAGCGGCACAGATACGCAGTATTTT | CASSFGSGTDTQYF
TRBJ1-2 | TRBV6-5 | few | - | TGTGCCAGCAACCGGGGGGCAAATGGGTATGGCTACACCTTC | CASNRGANGYGYTF
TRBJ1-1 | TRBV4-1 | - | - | TGCGCCAGCAGCCAAGGTTCTGGTCTCGAGGCTTTCTTT | CASSQGSGLEAFF
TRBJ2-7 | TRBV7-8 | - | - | TGTGCCAGCAGCCCCGGGGACAACTACGAGCAGTACTTC | CASSPGDNYEQYF
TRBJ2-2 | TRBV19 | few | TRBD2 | TGTGTAACTAGCGACCGGTCGAACACCGGGGAGCTGTTTTTT | CVTSDRSNTGELFF
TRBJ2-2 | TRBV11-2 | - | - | TGTGCCAGCAGCCGCCTCCAAGGGGTGGGCGGGGAGCTGTTTTTT | CASSRLQGVGGELFF
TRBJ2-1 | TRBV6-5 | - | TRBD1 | TGTGCCAGCAGTTACCACAGGGGACCCTACAATGAGCAGTTCTTC | CASSYHRGPYNEQFF
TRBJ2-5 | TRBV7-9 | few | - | TGTGCCAGCAGCTTCCCAGGGGAGTGGGAGACCCAGTACTTC | CASSFPGEWETQYF